This T cell receptor beta chain emerged from a study of blood T cell repertoires in COVID-19. Overall study context: Samples taken during acute and convalescent COVID-19 were collected in the United States, Italy and Spain. Nucleic acid was either cDNA or gDNA, and it came from T cells, B-cell-depleted T cells, or PBMCs.

Sequenced by immunoSEQ multiplex PCR; TCRdb stores in-frame clones only, minus some. The data contain 300,000 to 400,000 clones, over 75% of them singletons. This CDR3 contains 15 residues. CDR1 is SGDLS and CDR2 is YYNGEE in the germline V gene. V was clipped by 0 bases and J by 10 bases; unmatched bases: 8. The chain links TRBV9 to TRBJ2-1; 9 positions agree with TRBD2. The sequencing sample was made of peripheral blood. The sequence was obtained from a woman between 45 and 65 years old who had recovered from COVID-19. The CDR3 DNA is TGTGCCAGCAGCGTAGGTTCTAGCGGGACTACGGAGCAGTTCTTC. Amino acids: CASSVGSSGTTEQFF.